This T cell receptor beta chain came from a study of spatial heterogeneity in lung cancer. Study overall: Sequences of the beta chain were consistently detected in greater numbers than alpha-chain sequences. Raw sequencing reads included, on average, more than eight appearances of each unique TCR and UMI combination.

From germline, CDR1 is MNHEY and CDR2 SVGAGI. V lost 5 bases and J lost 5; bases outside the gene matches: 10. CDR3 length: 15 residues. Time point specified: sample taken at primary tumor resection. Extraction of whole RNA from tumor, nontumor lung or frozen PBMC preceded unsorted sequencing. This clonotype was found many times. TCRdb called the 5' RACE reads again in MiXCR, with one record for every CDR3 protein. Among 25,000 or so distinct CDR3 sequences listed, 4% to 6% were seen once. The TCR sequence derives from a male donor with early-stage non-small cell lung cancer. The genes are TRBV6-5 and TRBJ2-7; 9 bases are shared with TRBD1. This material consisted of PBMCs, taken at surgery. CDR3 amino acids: CASSTSGTGIHEQYF. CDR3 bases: TGTGCCAGCAGTACTTCCGGGACAGGGATCCACGAGCAGTACTTC.